This T cell receptor (beta chain) was retrieved from a study of OX40 agonist ivuxolimab in advanced cancers. This CDR3 comprises 16 residues. The V gene end was trimmed by 2 bases and the J gene end by 2 bases; junction bases not matched to a gene: 8. Germline assignment: CDR1 LGHNA and CDR2 YSLEER. At baseline, cycle 4 day 1, and cycle 7 day 1, blood was sampled. Study results and caveats: On average, a greater number of expanded clones characterised CD8+ T cells relative to CD4+.

To note about this clone: Its specificity is unknown.

Clones were read by immunoSEQ multiplex PCR, and TCRdb kept only the in-frame ones, dropping some. The sample has fewer than 25,000 clones, about 87% seen once. The chain uses TRBV4-3 and TRBJ1-2; 7 positions match TRBD1. The TCR was taken from an adult with an advanced solid tumor such as melanoma, head and neck, liver or kidney cancer. The source material was CD4+ or CD8+ T cells sorted from blood, sampled in a trial of the OX40 agonist ivuxolimab. For the CDR3, the DNA is TGCGCCAGCAGCCAAAGAAGGGGGCAGACGAACTATGGCTACACCTTC. Its translation: CASSQRRGQTNYGYTF.